The 24 T cell receptor beta chains below all came from one sample that was sequenced in a study of shared clonotypes between healthy human individuals. Only in-frame clones appear in the TCRdb table, and some are missing; sequencing was by immunoSEQ multiplex PCR. The sample records approximately 2,300,000 clones, 92% being singletons. Material: naive CD4+ T cells from PBMCs. Stated subset: CD45RA+ positively selected. These receptor sequences come from a man aged 18 to 29 in good health. Some clones in this sample may be carry-over from other donors' samples.

The chain is built from TRBV28 and TRBJ2-3; D possibly matches TRBD1 or TRBD2 (5 bases each). CDR3 size: 13 residues. Germline CDR1 reads MDHEN; CDR2 reads SYDVKM. The V end was cut by 6 bases, the J end by 2 bases, with 9 bases between. The CDR3 is CASRRGATDTQYF. In DNA, the CDR3 is TGTGCCAGCAGGAGGGGAGCCACAGATACGCAGTATTTT.

The chain combines TRBV28 with TRBJ1-5; the D is unclear. The CDR3 totals 13 residues. Germline CDR1 MDHEN, CDR2 SYDVKM. V shed 7 bases and J shed 8 bases, with 15 bases lying between them. CDR3 loop: CASKKRFWEPQHF. The CDR3 bases are TGTGCCAGCAAAAAAAGGTTTTGGGAGCCCCAGCATTTT.

This clone was counted a single time. This chain connects TRBV20-1 to TRBJ1-2; 7 nucleotides line up with TRBD1. The CDR3 is 11 residues long. V was clipped by 3 bases and J by 8 bases; unmatched bases: 3. Germline loops: CDR1 DFQATT, CDR2 SNEGSKA (reference sequence). CDR3 protein: CSASDREGYTF. In DNA, the CDR3 is TGCAGTGCTAGTGACAGGGAAGGCTACACCTTC.

The rearrangement joins TRBV5-4 to TRBJ1-3; D call uncertain. V was shortened by 5 bases and J by 3 bases, with 15 bases between the two germline ends. Germline assignment: CDR1 SGHNT and CDR2 YYREEE (reference sequence). The CDR3 length is 15 residues. The DNA of the CDR3 is TGTGCCAGCAGTTCTCCCCAGGAGGGTGGAAACACCATATATTTT. Encoded protein: CASSSPQEGGNTIYF.

The rearrangement links TRBV6-5 to TRBJ1-6, with a possible D match to TRBD1 (5 bases). In germline, CDR1 is MNHEY, CDR2 SVGAGI. The V and J ends lost 6 bases and 8 bases respectively, with 17 bases between them. CDR3 length: 15 residues. The CDR3 bases are TGTGCCAGCAGCCGGAGACAGTTAAAGGATTCACCCCTCCACTTT. It yields the protein CASSRRQLKDSPLHF.

A word on this clone: At one end the junction does not follow the germline gene, possibly because of a read error. The chain links TRBV7-9 to TRBJ1-2; no clear D. This CDR3 comprises 12 residues. The germline CDR1 and CDR2 sequences are SEHNR and FQNEAQ (reference sequence). CDR3 protein: CASSFAPSVLGF. In DNA form, the CDR3 reads TGTGCCAGCAGCTTCGCGCCTTCGGTTCTTGGCTTC.

The rearrangement links TRBV9 to TRBJ2-6; D unresolved. CDR1 and CDR2 from the germline V gene are SGDLS and YYNGEE. V shed 3 bases and J shed 2 bases, with 6 bases lying between them. The CDR3 is 14 amino acids. CDR3 sequence (DNA): TGTGCCAGCAGCGCCCGAGCTGGGGCCAACGTCCTGACTTTC. Translation: CASSARAGANVLTF. The entire variable domain, with the rest obtained from reference TRBV9 and TRBJ2-6, is as follows: DSGVTQTPKHLITATGQRVTLRCSPRSGDLSVYWYQQSLDQGLQFLIQYYNGEERAKGNILERFSAQQFPDLHSELNLSSLELGDSALYFCASSARAGANVLTFGAGSRLTVL.

The chain is built from TRBV28 and TRBJ1-1; D perhaps matches TRBD1 (5 bases). V shed 8 bases and J shed 4 bases, with 14 bases lying between them. Germline loops: CDR1 MDHEN, CDR2 SYDVKM. This CDR3 region has 13 residues. The CDR3 spells CASRGPWSTEAFF. The DNA for the CDR3 is TGTGCCAGCCGGGGCCCCTGGTCCACTGAAGCTTTCTTT.

The J gene is TRBJ1-1, the V gene TRBV7-9; D remains unclear. This CDR3 has 13 amino acids. V lost 5 bases to trimming and J lost 3 bases, with 10 bases between them. CDR1 and CDR2 from the germline V gene are SEHNR and FQNEAQ (reference sequence). Here the CDR3 reads CASSPHGDTEAFF. CDR3 nucleotide sequence: TGTGCCAGCAGCCCGCATGGGGACACTGAAGCTTTCTTT.

The V gene is TRBV21-1, the J gene TRBJ1-6. TRBV21-1 is a listed pseudogene. CDR3 size: 18 residues. The CDR3 nucleotides read TGTGCCAGCAGCGCAAGGACCGGGCCGAGCTCCTATAATTCACCCCTCCACTTT. Its translation: CASSARTGPSSYNSPLHF.

This sequence joins TRBV5-1 and TRBJ1-2, with 9 bases lining up with TRBD1. The V and J ends lost 0 bases and 2 bases, in that order; junction bases with no gene match: 2. CDR3 length equals 15 residues. Germline V gene sequence: CDR1 SGHRS, CDR2 YFSETQ. As DNA, the CDR3 is TGCGCCAGCAGCTTGGTGGGGACAGGGAACTATGGCTACACCTTC. This codes for CASSLVGTGNYGYTF.

V gene TRBV28 combines with J gene TRBJ2-7; 14 nucleotides agree with TRBD2. This CDR3 has 17 amino acids. Germline CDR1 is MDHEN and CDR2 is SYDVKM. Trimming cost V 2 bases and J 3 bases; bases outside gene matches: 6. Here the CDR3 reads CASSLIWGLAGDYEQYF. The CDR3 DNA follows: TGTGCCAGCAGTTTAATATGGGGACTAGCGGGAGACTACGAGCAGTACTTC.

The sample holds one count of this clone. V usage is TRBV28 and J usage is TRBJ2-5, with D tentatively TRBD2 (5 bases). Germline CDR1 MDHEN, CDR2 SYDVKM. V lost 7 bases to trimming and J lost 4 bases, with 13 bases between them. This CDR3 comprises 13 residues. The CDR3 bases are TGTGCCAGCACGACACTAGTTGCAGAGACCCAGTACTTC. Its protein product is CASTTLVAETQYF.

The gene calls are TRBV6-6 and TRBJ1-2; D call uncertain. The germline gives CDR1 MNHNY, CDR2 SVGAGI (reference sequence). The CDR3 has 14 amino acids. Trimming shortened V by 2 bases and J by 10 bases, and 17 bases separated the two germline ends. The CDR3 loop is CASSYGVDRAAYTF. Here the CDR3 DNA reads TGTGCCAGCAGTTACGGTGTAGATAGGGCGGCCTACACCTTC.

The chain employs TRBV5-1 and TRBJ2-7; possible D gene TRBD2, 5 bases. Germline V gives CDR1 SGHRS, CDR2 YFSETQ. Trimming left V 4 bases short and J 4 bases short, with 21 bases between. The CDR3 covers 16 residues. For the CDR3, the DNA is TGCGCCAGCAGCCGAGGAAGCGGTTTTCTTTTGTACGAGCAGTACTTC. This encodes CASSRGSGFLLYEQYF.

V usage is TRBV5-1 and J usage is TRBJ2-1, with 8 bases that match TRBD1. V lost 0 bases and J lost 4; bases outside the gene matches: 3. The germline V gene encodes CDR1 SGHRS and CDR2 YFSETQ. The CDR3 loop spans 15 amino acids. The CDR3 region is CASSLVQGDYNEQFF. The CDR3 DNA follows: TGCGCCAGCAGCTTGGTACAGGGGGATTACAATGAGCAGTTCTTC. Full variable domain (missing parts from reference TRBV5-1 and TRBJ2-1): KAGVTQTPRYLIKTRGQQVTLSCSPISGHRSVSWYQQTPGQGLQFLFEYFSETQRNKGNFPGRFSGRQFSNSRSEMNVSTLELGDSALYLCASSLVQGDYNEQFFGPGTRLTVL.

The chain recombines TRBV28 with TRBJ1-4; no firm D call. CDR1 and CDR2 (germline): MDHEN, SYDVKM. Trimming pared 5 bases from V and 4 bases from J, leaving 17 bases between. CDR3 length: 16 residues. CDR3 DNA: TGTGCCAGCAGTCCCACCCCGCCTCGAGATAATGAAAAACTGTTTTTT. Encoded protein: CASSPTPPRDNEKLFF.

The CDR3 DNA reads TGTGCCAGCAGTTTAAAGGGACTCACCAACTATGGCTACACCTTC. Its translation: CASSLKGLTNYGYTF. The chain carries TRBV27 and TRBJ1-2, with TRBD1 as a possible D gene (5 bases). Trimming cost V 2 bases and J 2 bases, with 12 bases left between them. This CDR3 spans 15 amino acids. Germline values: CDR1 MNHEY, CDR2 SMNVEV (reference sequence).

V and J are TRBV5-1 and TRBJ2-1; TRBD1 or TRBD2 may be the D gene (5 bases each). This CDR3 has 14 amino acids. Germline loops: CDR1 SGHRS, CDR2 YFSETQ. Trimming took off 5 bases at V and 9 bases at J, with 18 bases between the two ends. The CDR3, as DNA: TGCGCCAGCAGACCGGGACCACAGAACGGTGAGCAGTTCTTC. It encodes CASRPGPQNGEQFF. Combining the CDR3 with reference TRBV5-1 and TRBJ2-1 gives the whole variable domain KAGVTQTPRYLIKTRGQQVTLSCSPISGHRSVSWYQQTPGQGLQFLFEYFSETQRNKGNFPGRFSGRQFSNSRSEMNVSTLELGDSALYLCASRPGPQNGEQFFGPGTRLTVL.

This chain connects TRBV25-1 to TRBJ2-2, with D hard to call. CDR1 is MGHDK, CDR2 SYGVNS, per germline. Trimming cost V 4 bases and J 2 bases, with 11 bases left between them. The CDR3 sequence is 15 residues long. The CDR3 sequence: CASSAVYTNTGELFF. CDR3 in DNA: TGTGCCAGCAGTGCAGTCTATACCAACACCGGGGAGCTGTTTTTT.

For this clone: Other DNA sequences from this sample encode an identical CDR3 as well. The chain combines TRBV7-2 with TRBJ2-3, with D uncertain. Germline CDR1 SGHTA, CDR2 FQGNSA. The V end was cut by 0 bases, the J end by 6 bases, with 7 bases between. The CDR3 contains 13 residues. CDR3 sequence: CASSLAGPDTQYF. CDR3 nucleotides: TGTGCCAGCAGCTTAGCCGGGCCCGATACGCAGTATTTT.

The chain has TRBV9 and TRBJ2-7; D possibly corresponds to TRBD1 (5 bases). The V end was cut by 0 bases, the J end by 2 bases, with 9 bases between. Germline CDR1 reads SGDLS; CDR2 reads YYNGEE. The CDR3 runs to 14 residues. CDR3 loop: CASSVDSTAYEQYF. The CDR3 DNA is TGTGCCAGCAGCGTAGATTCGACAGCCTACGAGCAGTACTTC.

To note about this clone: The same CDR3 is also encoded by other DNA sequences in this sample. The chain combines TRBV7-2 with TRBJ2-7, with TRBD1 matching over 10 bases. The germline gives CDR1 SGHTA, CDR2 FQGNSA. The junction had 7 bases not matched to a gene; V was cut back by 5 bases and J by 6 bases. The CDR3 runs to 14 residues. CDR3 sequence: CASSPPGQGSEQYF. CDR3 DNA: TGTGCCAGCAGCCCCCCGGGACAGGGGAGCGAGCAGTACTTC.

V usage is TRBV6-6 and J usage is TRBJ1-1, with no clear D. V lost 10 bases to trimming and J lost 3 bases, with 9 bases between them. The germline V gene has CDR1 MNHNY and CDR2 SVGAGI (reference sequence). The CDR3 contains 11 residues. DNA of the CDR3: TGTGCCACCCCGAAGTACACTGAAGCTTTCTTT. This sequence encodes CATPKYTEAFF.